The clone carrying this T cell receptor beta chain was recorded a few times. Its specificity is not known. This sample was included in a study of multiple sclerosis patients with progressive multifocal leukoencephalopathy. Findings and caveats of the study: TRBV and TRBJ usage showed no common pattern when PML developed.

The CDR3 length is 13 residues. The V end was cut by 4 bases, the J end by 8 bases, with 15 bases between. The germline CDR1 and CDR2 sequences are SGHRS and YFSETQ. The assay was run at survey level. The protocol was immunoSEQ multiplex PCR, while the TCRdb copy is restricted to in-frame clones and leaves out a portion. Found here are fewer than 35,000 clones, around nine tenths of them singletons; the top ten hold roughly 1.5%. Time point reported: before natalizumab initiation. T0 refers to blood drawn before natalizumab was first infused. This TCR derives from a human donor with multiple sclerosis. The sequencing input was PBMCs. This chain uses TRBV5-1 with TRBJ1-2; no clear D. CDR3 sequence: CASSQQTEGGYTF. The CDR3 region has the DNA TGCGCCAGCAGCCAGCAAACAGAAGGCGGCTACACCTTC.